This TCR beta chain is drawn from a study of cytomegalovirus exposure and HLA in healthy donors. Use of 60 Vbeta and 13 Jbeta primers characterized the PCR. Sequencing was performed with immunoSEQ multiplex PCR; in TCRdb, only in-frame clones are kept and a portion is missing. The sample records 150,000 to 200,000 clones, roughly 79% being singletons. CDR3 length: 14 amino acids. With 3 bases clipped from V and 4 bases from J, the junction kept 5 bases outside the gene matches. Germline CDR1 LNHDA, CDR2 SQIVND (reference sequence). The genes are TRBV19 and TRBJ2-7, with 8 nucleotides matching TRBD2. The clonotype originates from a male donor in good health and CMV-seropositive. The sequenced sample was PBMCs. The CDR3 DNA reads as TGTGCCAGTAGTATTCATAGCGGGGAATACGAGCAGTACTTC. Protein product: CASSIHSGEYEQYF.